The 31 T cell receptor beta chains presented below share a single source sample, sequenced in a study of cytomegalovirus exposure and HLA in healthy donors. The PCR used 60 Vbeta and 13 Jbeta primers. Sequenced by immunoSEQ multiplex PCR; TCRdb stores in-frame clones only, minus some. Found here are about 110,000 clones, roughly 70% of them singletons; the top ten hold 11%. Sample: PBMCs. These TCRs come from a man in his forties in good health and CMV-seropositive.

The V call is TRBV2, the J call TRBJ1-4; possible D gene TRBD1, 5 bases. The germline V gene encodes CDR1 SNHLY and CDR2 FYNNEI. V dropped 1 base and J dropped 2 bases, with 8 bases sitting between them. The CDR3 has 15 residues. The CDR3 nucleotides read TGTGCCAGCAGTGAAGGGGGCGCGACTAATGAAAAACTGTTTTTT. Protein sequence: CASSEGGATNEKLFF.

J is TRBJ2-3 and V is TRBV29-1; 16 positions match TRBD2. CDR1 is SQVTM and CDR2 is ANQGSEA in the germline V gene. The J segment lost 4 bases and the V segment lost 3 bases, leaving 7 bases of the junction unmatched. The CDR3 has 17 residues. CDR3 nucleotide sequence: TGCAGCGTTGAGGGGACTAGCGGGAGGGCCGGCTCAGATACGCAGTATTTT. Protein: CSVEGTSGRAGSDTQYF.

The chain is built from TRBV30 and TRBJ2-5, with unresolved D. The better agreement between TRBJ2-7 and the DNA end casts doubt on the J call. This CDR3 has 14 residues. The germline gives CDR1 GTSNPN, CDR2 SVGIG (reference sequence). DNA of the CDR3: TGTGCCTGGAGTGTAACGGGTGGAACCTACGAGCAGTACTTC. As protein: CAWSVTGGTYEQYF.

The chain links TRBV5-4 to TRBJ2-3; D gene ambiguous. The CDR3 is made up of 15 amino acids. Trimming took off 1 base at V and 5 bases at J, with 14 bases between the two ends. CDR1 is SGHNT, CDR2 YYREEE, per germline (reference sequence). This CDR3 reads CASSLSVGVGDTQYF. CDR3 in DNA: TGTGCCAGCAGCTTGTCAGTTGGAGTGGGAGATACGCAGTATTTT. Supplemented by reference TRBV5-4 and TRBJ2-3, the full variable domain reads ETGVTQSPTHLIKTRGQQVTLRCSSQSGHNTVSWYQQALGQGPQFIFQYYREEENGRGNFPPRFSGLQFPNYSSELNVNALELDDSALYLCASSLSVGVGDTQYFGPGTRLTVL.

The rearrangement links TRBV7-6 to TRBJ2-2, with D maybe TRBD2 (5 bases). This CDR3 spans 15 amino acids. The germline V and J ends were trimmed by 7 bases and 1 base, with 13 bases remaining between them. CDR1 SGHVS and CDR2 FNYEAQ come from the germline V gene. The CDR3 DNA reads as TGTGCCAGCACGATATTACGGGAGAACACCGGGGAGCTGTTTTTT. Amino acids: CASTILRENTGELFF.

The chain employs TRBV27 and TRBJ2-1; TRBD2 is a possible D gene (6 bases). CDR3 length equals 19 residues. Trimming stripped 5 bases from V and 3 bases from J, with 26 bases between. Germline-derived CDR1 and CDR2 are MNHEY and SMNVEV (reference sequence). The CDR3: CASSRIRRQRLENYNEQFF. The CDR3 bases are TGTGCCAGCAGTCGGATCCGACGACAGCGACTAGAGAACTACAATGAGCAGTTCTTC.

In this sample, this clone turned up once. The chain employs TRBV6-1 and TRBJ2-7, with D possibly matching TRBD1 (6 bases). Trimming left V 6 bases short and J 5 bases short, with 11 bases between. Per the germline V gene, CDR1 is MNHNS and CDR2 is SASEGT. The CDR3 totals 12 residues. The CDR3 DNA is TGTGCCAGCAGCAAACAGGGAAACGAGCAGTACGTC. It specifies CASSKQGNEQYV.

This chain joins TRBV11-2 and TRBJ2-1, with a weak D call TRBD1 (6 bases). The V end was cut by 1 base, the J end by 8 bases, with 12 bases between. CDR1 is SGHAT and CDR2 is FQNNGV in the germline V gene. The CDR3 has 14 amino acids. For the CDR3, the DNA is TGTGCCAGCAGCTTAGTCCCAGGGGTCGATGAGCAGTTCTTC. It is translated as CASSLVPGVDEQFF. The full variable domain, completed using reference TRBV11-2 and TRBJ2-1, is EAGVAQSPRYKIIEKRQSVAFWCNPISGHATLYWYQQILGQGPKLLIQFQNNGVVDDSQLPKDRFSAERLKGVDSTLKIQPAKLEDSAVYLCASSLVPGVDEQFFGPGTRLTVL.

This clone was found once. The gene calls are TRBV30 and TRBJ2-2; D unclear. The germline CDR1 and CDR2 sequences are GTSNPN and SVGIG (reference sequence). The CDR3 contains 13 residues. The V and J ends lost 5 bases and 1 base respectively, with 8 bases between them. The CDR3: CAWGSGNTGELFF. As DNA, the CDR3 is TGTGCCTGGGGGTCAGGGAACACCGGGGAGCTGTTTTTT. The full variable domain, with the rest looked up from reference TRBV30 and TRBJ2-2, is SQTIHQWPATLVQPVGSPLSLECTVEGTSNPNLYWYRQAAGRGLQLLFYSVGIGQISSEVPQNLSASRPQDRQFILSSKKLLLSDSGFYLCAWGSGNTGELFFGEGSRLTVL.

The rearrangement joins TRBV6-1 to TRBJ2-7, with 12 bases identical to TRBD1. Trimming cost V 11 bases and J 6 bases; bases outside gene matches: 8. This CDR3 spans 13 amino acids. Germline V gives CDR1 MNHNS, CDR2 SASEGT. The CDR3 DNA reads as TGTGCCTGCCCCGGGACAGGGGGCGGCGAGCAGTACTTC. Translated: CACPGTGGGEQYF.

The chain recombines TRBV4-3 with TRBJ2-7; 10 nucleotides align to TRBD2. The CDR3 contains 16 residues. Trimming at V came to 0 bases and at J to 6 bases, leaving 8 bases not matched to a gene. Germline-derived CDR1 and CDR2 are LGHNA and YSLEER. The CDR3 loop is CASSQDSTSGFFEQYF. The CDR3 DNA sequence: TGCGCCAGCAGCCAAGATTCGACTAGCGGGTTCTTCGAGCAGTACTTC.

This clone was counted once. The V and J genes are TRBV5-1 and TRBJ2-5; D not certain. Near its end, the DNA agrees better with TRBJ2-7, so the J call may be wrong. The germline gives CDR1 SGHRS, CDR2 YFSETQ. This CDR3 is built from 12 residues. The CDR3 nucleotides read TGCGCCAGCAGCTTGAGTTCCTACGAGCAGTACTTC. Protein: CASSLSSYEQYF.

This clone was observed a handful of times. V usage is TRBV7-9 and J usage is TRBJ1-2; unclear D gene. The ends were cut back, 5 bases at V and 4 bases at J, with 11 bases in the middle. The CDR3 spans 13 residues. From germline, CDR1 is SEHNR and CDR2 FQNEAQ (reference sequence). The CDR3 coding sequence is TGTGCCAGCAGCCCCCAGGTGGGCTATGGCTACACCTTC. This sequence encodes CASSPQVGYGYTF.

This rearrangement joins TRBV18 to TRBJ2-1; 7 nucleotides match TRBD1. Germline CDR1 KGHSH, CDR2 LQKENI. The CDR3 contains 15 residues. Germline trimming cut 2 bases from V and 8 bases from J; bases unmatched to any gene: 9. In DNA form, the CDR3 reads TGTGCCAGCTCACCATTTGGGGACAGTATGGATGAGCAGTTCTTC. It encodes CASSPFGDSMDEQFF.

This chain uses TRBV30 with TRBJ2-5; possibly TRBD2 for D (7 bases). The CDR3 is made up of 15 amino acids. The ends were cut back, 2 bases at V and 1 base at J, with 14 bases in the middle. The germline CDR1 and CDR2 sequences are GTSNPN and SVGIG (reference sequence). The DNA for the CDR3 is TGTGCCTGGAGTCTAAACGCGGGGGCCCAAGAGACCCAGTACTTC. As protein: CAWSLNAGAQETQYF.

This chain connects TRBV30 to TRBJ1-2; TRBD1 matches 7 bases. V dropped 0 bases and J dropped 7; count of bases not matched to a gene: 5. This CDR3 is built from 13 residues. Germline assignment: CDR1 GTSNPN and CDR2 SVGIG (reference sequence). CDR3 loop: CAWSVQTGTGYTF. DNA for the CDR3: TGTGCCTGGAGTGTTCAGACAGGGACTGGCTACACCTTC.

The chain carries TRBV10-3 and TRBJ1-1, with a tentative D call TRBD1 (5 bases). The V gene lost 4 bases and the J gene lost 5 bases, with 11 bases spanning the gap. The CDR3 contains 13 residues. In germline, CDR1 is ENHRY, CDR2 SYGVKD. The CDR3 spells CAISGGPGTEAFF. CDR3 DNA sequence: TGTGCCATCAGTGGGGGCCCAGGTACTGAAGCTTTCTTT.

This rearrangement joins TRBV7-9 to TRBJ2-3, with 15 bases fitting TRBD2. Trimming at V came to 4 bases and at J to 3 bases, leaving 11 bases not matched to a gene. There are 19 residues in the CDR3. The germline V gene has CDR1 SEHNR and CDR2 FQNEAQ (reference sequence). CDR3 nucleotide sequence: TGTGCCAGCAGCTACGCGGGACTAGCGGGAGGAGGAATAACAGATACGCAGTATTTT. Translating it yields CASSYAGLAGGGITDTQYF. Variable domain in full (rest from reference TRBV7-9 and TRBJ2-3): DTGVSQNPRHKITKRGQNVTFRCDPISEHNRLYWYRQTLGQGPEFLTYFQNEAQLEKSRLLSDRFSAERPKGSFSTLEIQRTEQGDSAMYLCASSYAGLAGGGITDTQYFGPGTRLTVL.

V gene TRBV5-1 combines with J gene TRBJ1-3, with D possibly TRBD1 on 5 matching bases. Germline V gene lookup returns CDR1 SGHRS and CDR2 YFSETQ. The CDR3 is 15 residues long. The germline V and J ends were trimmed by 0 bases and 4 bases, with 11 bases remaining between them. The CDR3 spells CASSLGDFGGNTIYF. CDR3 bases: TGCGCCAGCAGCTTGGGGGACTTTGGAGGAAACACCATATATTTT.

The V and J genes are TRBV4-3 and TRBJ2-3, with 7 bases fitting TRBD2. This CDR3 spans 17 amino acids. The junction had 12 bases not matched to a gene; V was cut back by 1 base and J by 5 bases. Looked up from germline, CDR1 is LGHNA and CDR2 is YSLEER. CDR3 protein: CASSQGIAAGSGDTQYF. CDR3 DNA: TGCGCCAGCAGCCAAGGGATCGCAGCGGGAAGTGGAGATACGCAGTATTTT.

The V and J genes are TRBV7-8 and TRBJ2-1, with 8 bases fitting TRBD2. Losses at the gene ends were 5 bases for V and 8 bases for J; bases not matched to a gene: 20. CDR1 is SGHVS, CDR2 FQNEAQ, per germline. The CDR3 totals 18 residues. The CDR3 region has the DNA TGTGCCAGCAGCCCGAAGACGCTAGCGGCACCCGGGAGGGATGAGCAGTTCTTC. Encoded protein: CASSPKTLAAPGRDEQFF.

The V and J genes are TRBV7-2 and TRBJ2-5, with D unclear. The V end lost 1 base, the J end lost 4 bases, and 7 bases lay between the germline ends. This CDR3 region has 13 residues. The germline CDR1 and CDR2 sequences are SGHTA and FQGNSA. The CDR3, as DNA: TGTGCCAGCAGCTTAGTTGAGCTAGAGACCCAGTACTTC. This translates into CASSLVELETQYF.

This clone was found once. The DNA of the CDR3 is TGTGCCAGCAGCGTAGGGGGCGGGACAGACTTCACCGGGGAGCTGTTTTTT. Translated: CASSVGGGTDFTGELFF. V gene TRBV9 combines with J gene TRBJ2-2, with D perhaps TRBD1 (7 bases). The germline V gene encodes CDR1 SGDLS and CDR2 YYNGEE. V was pared by 0 bases and J by 4 bases, with 16 bases between. The CDR3 runs to 17 residues.

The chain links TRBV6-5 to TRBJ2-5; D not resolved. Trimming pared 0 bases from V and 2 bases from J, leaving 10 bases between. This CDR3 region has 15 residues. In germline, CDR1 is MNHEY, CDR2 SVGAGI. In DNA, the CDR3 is TGTGCCAGCAGTTACTCGCGTGTGTTTCAAGAGACCCAGTACTTC. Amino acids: CASSYSRVFQETQYF.

The CDR3 loop is CASSFQGIAEAFF. The CDR3 DNA reads TGTGCCAGCAGTTTCCAGGGGATCGCTGAAGCTTTCTTT. The J gene is TRBJ1-1, the V gene TRBV27, with D possibly being TRBD1 (6 bases). CDR3 length: 13 amino acids. V was clipped by 3 bases and J by 6 bases, with 11 bases between them. Germline V gives CDR1 MNHEY, CDR2 SMNVEV (reference sequence).

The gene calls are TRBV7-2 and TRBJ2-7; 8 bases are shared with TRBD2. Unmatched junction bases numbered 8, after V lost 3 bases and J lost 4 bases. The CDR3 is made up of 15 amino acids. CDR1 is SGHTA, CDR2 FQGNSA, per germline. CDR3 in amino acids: CASSFLLAAIYEQYF. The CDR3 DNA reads TGTGCCAGCAGCTTCCTACTAGCGGCGATTTACGAGCAGTACTTC.

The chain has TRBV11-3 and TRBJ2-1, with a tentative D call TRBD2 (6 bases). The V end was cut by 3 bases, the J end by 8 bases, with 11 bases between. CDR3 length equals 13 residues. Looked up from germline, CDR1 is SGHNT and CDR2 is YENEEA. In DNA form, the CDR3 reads TGTGCCAGCAGCTTCGGGGGTGGGGATGAGCAGTTCTTC. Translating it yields CASSFGGGDEQFF.

The CDR3: CASSPRDNLGEQYF. DNA for the CDR3: TGTGCCAGCAGCCCAAGGGACAACCTCGGTGAGCAGTACTTC. This chain links TRBV9 with TRBJ2-7, with D maybe TRBD1 (6 bases). The CDR3 loop spans 14 amino acids. In germline, CDR1 is SGDLS, CDR2 YYNGEE. V gave up 4 bases and J gave up 7 bases, with 18 bases separating them. The full variable domain, in which reference TRBV9 and TRBJ2-7 provide the parts outside the CDR3, is DSGVTQTPKHLITATGQRVTLRCSPRSGDLSVYWYQQSLDQGLQFLIQYYNGEERAKGNILERFSAQQFPDLHSELNLSSLELGDSALYFCASSPRDNLGEQYFGPGTRLTVT.

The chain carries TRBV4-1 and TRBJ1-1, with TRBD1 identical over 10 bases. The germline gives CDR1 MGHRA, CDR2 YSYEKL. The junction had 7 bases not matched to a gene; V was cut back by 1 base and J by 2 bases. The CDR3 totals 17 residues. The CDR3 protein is CASSQGWGQGLNTEAFF. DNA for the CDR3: TGCGCCAGCAGCCAAGGTTGGGGACAGGGGCTAAACACTGAAGCTTTCTTT.

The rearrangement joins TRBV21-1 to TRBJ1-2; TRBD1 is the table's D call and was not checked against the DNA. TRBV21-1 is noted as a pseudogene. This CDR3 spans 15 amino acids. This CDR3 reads CASLNLDRGEHGYTF. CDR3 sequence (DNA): TGTGCCAGCCTCAATCTCGACAGGGGAGAACATGGCTACACCTTC.

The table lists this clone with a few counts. The CDR3 DNA sequence: TGTGCCACCAGTCTTGCTAGGGGGGGAGGTGAAAAACTGTTTTTT. The encoded protein is CATSLARGGGEKLFF. This sequence joins TRBV15 and TRBJ1-4; D is possibly TRBD1 (6 bases). The germline V gene has CDR1 LNHNV and CDR2 YYDKDF (reference sequence). The CDR3 covers 15 residues. Trimming stripped 6 bases from V and 7 bases from J, with 18 bases between. Based on the CDR3 plus reference TRBV15 and TRBJ1-4, the full variable domain is DAMVIQNPRYQVTQFGKPVTLSCSQTLNHNVMYWYQQKSSQAPKLLFHYYDKDFNNEADTPDNFQSRRPNTSFCFLDIRSPGLGDTAMYLCATSLARGGGEKLFFGSGTQLSVL.